This TCR beta chain was identified during a study of cytomegalovirus exposure and HLA in healthy donors. Study information: The roughly 110 validation repertoires were reported in a later analysis to have been generated on the same platform as the roughly 670 first-cohort repertoires.

In the case of this clone: Its cognate antigen is unknown.

V was clipped by 5 bases and J by 0 bases, with 5 bases between them. Germline V gives CDR1 LNHNV, CDR2 YYDKDF (reference sequence). The CDR3 runs to 12 residues. The study, taken as a whole, reports: In a later analysis, first-cohort TCR clusters were found to tend to co-occur in the 120 validation repertoires. The study found most TCR sequences rare, yet found some public TCRs in many donors. Among TCR beta chains, those listed as cytomegalovirus-associated numbered under 200.

Repertoires were generated with immunoSEQ multiplex PCR, while TCRdb's copy carries only in-frame clones and drops some. The table shows 190,000 or so clones, with about 80% occurring only once. Sequencing was done on a sample of PBMCs. This receptor was obtained from a woman aged 18-29 years in good health and CMV-seropositive. The genes are TRBV15 and TRBJ2-7; D remains unclear. The CDR3 sequence is CATSSSSYEQYF. The CDR3 region has the DNA TGTGCCACCAGCTCTTCCTCCTACGAGCAGTACTTC.